The T cell receptor (beta chain) under discussion was sequenced for a study of cytomegalovirus exposure and HLA in healthy donors. Points from the study as a whole: Previously analyzed data showed that most TCR beta V segments were productive at a frequency of about 87% or about 30%.

While unrecorded immune exposures were likely, the donors were nominally healthy when sampled. As regards this clone: Its antigen remains unknown.

The primer mix had 60 Vbeta and 13 Jbeta primers. TCRdb's copy holds only in-frame clones and misses some; the assay was immunoSEQ multiplex PCR. The table includes more than 200,000 clones, over 65% detected once. Trimming took 0 bases from V and 6 from J; bases not matched to a gene: 4. Germline assignment: CDR1 MNHNS and CDR2 SASEGT. The CDR3 sequence is 14 residues long. The specimen was PBMCs. V and J are TRBV6-1 and TRBJ2-7; TRBD1 agrees at 8 bases. The sequence was obtained from a man in his forties in good health and CMV-seronegative. The CDR3 protein is CASSEAATGVEQYF. The CDR3 DNA sequence: TGTGCCAGCAGTGAAGCCGCGACAGGGGTCGAGCAGTACTTC.